The present T cell receptor (beta chain) was sequenced within a study of T cell responses to AZD1222 COVID-19 vaccine. Clones were sequenced by immunoSEQ multiplex PCR, and TCRdb holds only the in-frame ones, with some missing. The sample consists of some 190,000 clones, around 90% of them appearing once. V lost 4 bases, J lost 2 bases, and 4 bases stayed unmatched. The CDR3 consists of 14 residues. Germline V CDR1 and CDR2: SNHLY, FYNNEI. The sample consisted of peripheral blood, taken 28 days after the second AZD1222 dose. The chain recombines TRBV2 with TRBJ1-2; the match to TRBD1 covers 7 bases. This TCR was sampled from an adult who received the AZD1222 COVID-19 vaccine. The CDR3: CASSGTGLNYGYTF. The DNA of the CDR3 is TGTGCCAGCAGTGGGACAGGATTGAACTATGGCTACACCTTC.